These 11 T cell receptor beta chains were all obtained from the same sample, sequenced in a study of OX40 agonist ivuxolimab in advanced cancers. TCRdb's table, derived via immunoSEQ multiplex PCR, lists solely in-frame clones and lacks some. The sample has fewer than 95,000 clones, about nine tenths seen once. This material consisted of CD4+ or CD8+ T cells sorted from blood, taken in a trial of the OX40 agonist ivuxolimab. Receptors originate from an adult with an advanced solid tumor such as melanoma, head and neck, liver or kidney cancer.

The rearrangement joins TRBV30 to TRBJ1-3; 7 nucleotides match TRBD1. V gave up 2 bases and J gave up 3 bases; unmatched junction bases: 4. Germline CDR1 GTSNPN, CDR2 SVGIG (reference sequence). The CDR3 runs to 14 residues. The CDR3 spells CAWSLGGGGNTIYF. CDR3 nucleotides: TGTGCCTGGAGTCTAGGGGGCGGTGGAAACACCATATATTTT.

The J gene is TRBJ2-7, the V gene TRBV6-5, with 7 nucleotides matching TRBD1. The CDR3 loop spans 12 amino acids. Germline V CDR1 and CDR2: MNHEY, SVGAGI. J gave up 4 bases and V 7 bases, and 4 bases lay outside the gene matches. CDR3 sequence: CASKGAIYEQYF. The CDR3 coding sequence is TGTGCCAGCAAGGGGGCGATTTACGAGCAGTACTTC.

The gene calls are TRBV5-1 and TRBJ2-5; TRBD1 matches 9 bases. Trimming cost V 3 bases and J 3 bases; bases outside gene matches: 6. This CDR3 spans 15 amino acids. Looked up from germline, CDR1 is SGHRS and CDR2 is YFSETQ. CDR3 sequence: CASSSPWDREETQYF. The DNA of the CDR3 is TGCGCCAGCAGCTCCCCCTGGGACAGGGAAGAGACCCAGTACTTC.

The chain's CDR3 is CASSSGTTEGYTF. The DNA for the CDR3 is TGTGCCAGCAGTTCTGGGACCACGGAAGGCTACACCTTC. The gene calls are TRBV6-6 and TRBJ1-2; maybe TRBD1 (5 bases). This CDR3 comprises 13 residues. Trimming left V 4 bases short and J 8 bases short, with 14 bases between. Looked up from germline, CDR1 is MNHNY and CDR2 is SVGAGI (reference sequence).

The J gene is TRBJ1-4, the V gene TRBV7-9; D call uncertain. Germline V gives CDR1 SEHNR, CDR2 FQNEAQ (reference sequence). CDR3 size: 14 residues. V was pared by 5 bases and J by 0 bases, with 7 bases between. CDR3 bases: TGTGCCAGCAGCCCGACACCAACTAATGAAAAACTGTTTTTT. The encoded protein is CASSPTPTNEKLFF.

Worth noting for this clone: The junction and the germline gene differ at one end; a read error may be behind it. The V and J genes are TRBV7-7 and TRBJ2-7, with TRBD2 matching over 11 bases. This CDR3 has 19 amino acids. Looked up from germline, CDR1 is SSHAT and CDR2 is FNYEAQ (reference sequence). The DNA of the CDR3 is TGTGCTAGCAGCTTAGTAGTGGGGCTAGCGGGAGGACATTCCTACGAGCAGTACTTC. As protein: CASSLVVGLAGGHSYEQYF.

V gene TRBV6-6 combines with J gene TRBJ1-6; 7 bases agree with TRBD1. After removal of 0 bases from V and 6 bases from J, the junction contained 5 bases not matched to a gene. The CDR3 runs to 16 residues. Germline values: CDR1 MNHNY, CDR2 SVGAGI (reference sequence). CDR3 region: CASSYSLQGLNSPLHF. The DNA of the CDR3 is TGTGCCAGCAGTTACTCGTTACAGGGGCTTAATTCACCCCTCCACTTT.

The CDR3 region is CASTRLSGGGETQYF. The CDR3 bases are TGTGCCAGCACCCGACTAAGCGGCGGGGGGGAGACCCAGTACTTC. The chain joins TRBV5-8 to TRBJ2-5; the match to TRBD2 covers 8 bases. Germline CDR1 SGHTS, CDR2 YDEGEE. The CDR3 totals 15 residues. Losses at the gene ends were 6 bases for V and 5 bases for J; bases not matched to a gene: 12.

The rearrangement links TRBV1 to TRBJ2-7; the table's D gene call, TRBD2, was not cross checked with the DNA. TRBV1 is a recognized pseudogene. This CDR3 region has 14 residues. For the CDR3, the DNA is TGCACCAGCAGGGGACTAGCGGGAGGTTCCGAGCAGTACTTC. It is translated as CTSRGLAGGSEQYF.

The chain recombines TRBV5-4 with TRBJ1-1, with no clear D. The V and J ends lost 0 bases and 2 bases respectively, with 8 bases between them. The germline CDR1 and CDR2 sequences are SGHNT and YYREEE (reference sequence). This CDR3 is 14 amino acids long. The CDR3 DNA reads TGTGCCAGCAGCTTGGGCCTGATTAACACTGAAGCTTTCTTT. Translating gives CASSLGLINTEAFF.

This rearrangement joins TRBV2 to TRBJ2-1; 10 nucleotides line up with TRBD2. This CDR3 has 15 residues. The V gene's germline CDR1 is SNHLY and CDR2 FYNNEI. J lost 2 bases, V lost 7 bases, and 5 bases had no gene match. The CDR3 is CASTGTSVPYNEQFF. The CDR3 DNA follows: TGTGCCAGCACCGGGACTAGCGTTCCCTACAATGAGCAGTTCTTC.